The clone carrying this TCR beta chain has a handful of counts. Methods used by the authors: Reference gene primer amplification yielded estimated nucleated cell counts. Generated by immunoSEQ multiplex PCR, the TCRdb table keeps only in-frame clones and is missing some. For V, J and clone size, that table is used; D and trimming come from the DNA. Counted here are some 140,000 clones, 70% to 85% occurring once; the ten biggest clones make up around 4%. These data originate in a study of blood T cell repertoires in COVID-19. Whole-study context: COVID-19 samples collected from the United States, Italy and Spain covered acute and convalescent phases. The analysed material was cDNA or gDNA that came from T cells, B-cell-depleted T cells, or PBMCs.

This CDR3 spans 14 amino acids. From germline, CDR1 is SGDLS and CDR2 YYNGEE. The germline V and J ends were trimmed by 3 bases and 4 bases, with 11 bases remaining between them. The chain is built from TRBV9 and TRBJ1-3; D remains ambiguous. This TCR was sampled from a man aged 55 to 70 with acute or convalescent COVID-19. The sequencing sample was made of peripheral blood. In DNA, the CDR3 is TGTGCCAGCAGCGGCGGCAGCTACGGAAACACCATATATTTT. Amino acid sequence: CASSGGSYGNTIYF.